A selection of T cell receptor beta chains follows, all from one sample in a study of T-cell reconstitution after alpha-beta-depleted transplantation in children. MiXCR, applied by TCRdb to the PCR reads, yields one record per CDR3 protein. The sample yields 480,000 or so distinct CDR3 sequences, more than 9% seen once. The sequencing used PBMCs, collected before TCRalphabeta/CD19-depleted stem cell transplant. All receptors derive from a child between 2 and 9 years old with inherited bone marrow failure, due to receive a stem cell transplant. Each CDR3 is given with its conserved first and last residue. Fields, in order: CDR3 protein, CDR3 DNA, J gene, D gene, clone size, V gene. D genes are given only for firm matches. The listing skips clone size in some rows; elsewhere it reads once, few, many or a size class.

CDR3aa: CAWGGLYGYTF; CDR3nt: TGTGCCTGGGGGGGGCTCTATGGCTACACCTTC; j_gene: TRBJ1-2; d_gene: -; abundance: few; v_gene: TRBV12-3/TRBV12-4
CDR3aa: CSAGLAELPISYNEQFF; CDR3nt: TGCAGTGCTGGACTAGCGGAACTCCCAATCTCCTACAATGAGCAGTTCTTC; j_gene: TRBJ2-1; d_gene: TRBD2; abundance: many; v_gene: TRBV20-1
CDR3aa: CASGTGTGVTGELFF; CDR3nt: TGTGCCAGTGGAACCGGGACAGGGGTGACCGGGGAGCTGTTTTTT; j_gene: TRBJ2-2; d_gene: TRBD1; abundance: -; v_gene: TRBV19
CDR3aa: CASSSQGGLLSYEQYF; CDR3nt: TGTGCCAGCAGTTCCCAGGGGGGGTTACTCTCCTACGAGCAGTACTTC; j_gene: TRBJ2-7; d_gene: -; abundance: many; v_gene: TRBV27
CDR3aa: CASSTTGTSDRETQYF; CDR3nt: TGTGCCAGCAGTACGACCGGGACTAGCGACCGGGAGACCCAGTACTTC; j_gene: TRBJ2-5; d_gene: TRBD2; abundance: many; v_gene: TRBV27
CDR3aa: CASSLNQGGEETQYF; CDR3nt: TGTGCCAGCAGTTTAAATCAGGGCGGGGAGGAGACCCAGTACTTC; j_gene: TRBJ2-5; d_gene: -; abundance: many; v_gene: TRBV12-3/TRBV12-4
CDR3aa: CASRGRLNQPQHF; CDR3nt: TGTGCCAGCAGGGGACGGCTCAATCAGCCCCAGCATTTT; j_gene: TRBJ1-5; d_gene: -; abundance: -; v_gene: TRBV12-3/TRBV12-4
CDR3aa: CASSAGQLHYGYTF; CDR3nt: TGTGCCAGCAGCGCGGGACAGCTACACTATGGCTACACCTTC; j_gene: TRBJ1-2; d_gene: TRBD1; abundance: many; v_gene: TRBV9
CDR3aa: CKLGRETEAFF; CDR3nt: TGCAAACTAGGGAGAGAAACTGAAGCTTTCTTT; j_gene: TRBJ1-1; d_gene: -; abundance: many; v_gene: TRBV20-1
CDR3aa: CASSSLVRTSTDTQYF; CDR3nt: TGTGCCAGCAGCTCCCTCGTCCGCACAAGCACAGATACGCAGTATTTT; j_gene: TRBJ2-3; d_gene: -; abundance: -; v_gene: TRBV5-5
CDR3aa: CASSGGTPLDTQYF; CDR3nt: TGCGCCAGCAGCGGGGGGACCCCCCTGGATACGCAGTATTTT; j_gene: TRBJ2-3; d_gene: -; abundance: -; v_gene: TRBV5-1
CDR3aa: CASRPGGGAYEQYF; CDR3nt: TGTGCCAGCAGACCCGGAGGGGGAGCCTACGAGCAGTACTTC; j_gene: TRBJ2-7; d_gene: -; abundance: -; v_gene: TRBV27
CDR3aa: CASSFWDGYTF; CDR3nt: TGTGCCAGCAGCTTTTGGGATGGCTACACCTTC; j_gene: TRBJ1-2; d_gene: -; abundance: many; v_gene: TRBV11-2
CDR3aa: CASSLVVADRETQYF; CDR3nt: TGTGCCAGCAGCTTAGTAGTAGCTGACAGGGAGACCCAGTACTTC; j_gene: TRBJ2-5; d_gene: -; abundance: many; v_gene: TRBV7-2
CDR3aa: CASSLVSASGPGGVEQFF; CDR3nt: TGTGCCAGCAGCTTAGTCTCGGCTAGCGGCCCCGGTGGGGTTGAGCAGTTCTTC; j_gene: TRBJ2-1; d_gene: TRBD2; abundance: many; v_gene: TRBV11-2
CDR3aa: CASSGDVWDRGPDTQYF; CDR3nt: TGTGCCAGCAGTGGCGATGTTTGGGACAGGGGCCCAGATACGCAGTATTTT; j_gene: TRBJ2-3; d_gene: TRBD1; abundance: -; v_gene: TRBV25-1
CDR3aa: CASSAEWRGTVQETQYF; CDR3nt: TGTGCCAGCAGCGCCGAGTGGAGGGGGACTGTTCAAGAGACCCAGTACTTC; j_gene: TRBJ2-5; d_gene: -; abundance: many; v_gene: TRBV9
CDR3aa: CASSLTPADTQYF; CDR3nt: TGTGCCAGCAGTTTAACCCCCGCTGATACGCAGTATTTT; j_gene: TRBJ2-3; d_gene: -; abundance: many; v_gene: TRBV27
CDR3aa: CASKDGRENIQYF; CDR3nt: TGTGCCAGTAAGGACGGCCGGGAAAACATTCAGTACTTC; j_gene: TRBJ2-4; d_gene: -; abundance: -; v_gene: TRBV19
CDR3aa: CSATNRLAATSILFF; CDR3nt: TGCAGTGCTACTAACCGACTAGCGGCAACATCAATCCTGTTCTTC; j_gene: TRBJ2-1; d_gene: TRBD2; abundance: many; v_gene: TRBV20-1
CDR3aa: CASSPFSYNEQFF; CDR3nt: TGTGCCAGCAGTCCATTCTCCTACAATGAGCAGTTCTTC; j_gene: TRBJ2-1; d_gene: -; abundance: -; v_gene: TRBV27
CDR3aa: CASSARGLGIDEQFF; CDR3nt: TGTGCCAGCAGTGCCAGGGGACTAGGGATCGATGAGCAGTTCTTC; j_gene: TRBJ2-1; d_gene: TRBD2; abundance: many; v_gene: TRBV27
CDR3aa: CASSIAGWGYTF; CDR3nt: TGTGCCAGCAGCATAGCAGGGTGGGGCTACACCTTC; j_gene: TRBJ1-2; d_gene: -; abundance: many; v_gene: TRBV5-4
CDR3aa: CASSYSPGTEQFF; CDR3nt: TGCGCCAGCAGCTACAGCCCCGGGACTGAGCAGTTCTTC; j_gene: TRBJ2-1; d_gene: -; abundance: many; v_gene: TRBV5-1
CDR3aa: CASRSSGRTDTQYF; CDR3nt: TGTGCCAGCAGGTCTAGCGGTCGCACAGATACGCAGTATTTT; j_gene: TRBJ2-3; d_gene: TRBD2; abundance: many; v_gene: TRBV12-3/TRBV12-4
CDR3aa: CASSLGGREVGTEAFF; CDR3nt: TGCGCCAGCAGCTTGGGAGGCAGGGAGGTGGGCACTGAAGCTTTCTTT; j_gene: TRBJ1-1; d_gene: -; abundance: many; v_gene: TRBV5-1
CDR3aa: CARGGVVNTEAFF; CDR3nt: TGTGCCAGAGGGGGGGTCGTGAACACTGAAGCTTTCTTT; j_gene: TRBJ1-1; d_gene: -; abundance: few; v_gene: TRBV2
CDR3aa: CASSRTVPNEAFF; CDR3nt: TGTGCCAGTAGTAGGACAGTGCCCAATGAAGCTTTCTTT; j_gene: TRBJ1-1; d_gene: -; abundance: -; v_gene: TRBV19
CDR3aa: CASSLNRNSPLHF; CDR3nt: TGTGCCAGCAGCTTAAACCGAAATTCACCCCTCCACTTT; j_gene: TRBJ1-6; d_gene: -; abundance: many; v_gene: TRBV11-2